This T cell receptor beta chain comes out of a study of response to subunit inactivated influenza vaccine. Overall study results and limits: T cells newly recruited by each seasonal influenza vaccination are few, the authors suggested.

The CDR3 contains 14 residues. The junction had 2 bases not matched to a gene; V was cut back by 5 bases and J by 6 bases. Germline V lookup: CDR1 SGHVS, CDR2 FQNEAQ. TCRdb used MiXCR to reprocess the RT-PCR reads, holding one entry per CDR3 protein. Of about 500,000 distinct CDR3 sequences in the sample, approximately 7.3% were seen once. This clonotype came up a few times. As yet, its antigen is unknown. This chain links TRBV7-8 with TRBJ2-1; the match to TRBD2 covers 12 bases. The sample here was PBMCs from blood, taken roughly 24 months after vaccination. The receptor comes from a man in his fifties or sixties who received an inactivated influenza vaccine. CDR3 DNA sequence: TGTGCCAGCAGCGGACTAGCGGGGCTCAATGAGCAGTTCTTC. Protein product: CASSGLAGLNEQFF.